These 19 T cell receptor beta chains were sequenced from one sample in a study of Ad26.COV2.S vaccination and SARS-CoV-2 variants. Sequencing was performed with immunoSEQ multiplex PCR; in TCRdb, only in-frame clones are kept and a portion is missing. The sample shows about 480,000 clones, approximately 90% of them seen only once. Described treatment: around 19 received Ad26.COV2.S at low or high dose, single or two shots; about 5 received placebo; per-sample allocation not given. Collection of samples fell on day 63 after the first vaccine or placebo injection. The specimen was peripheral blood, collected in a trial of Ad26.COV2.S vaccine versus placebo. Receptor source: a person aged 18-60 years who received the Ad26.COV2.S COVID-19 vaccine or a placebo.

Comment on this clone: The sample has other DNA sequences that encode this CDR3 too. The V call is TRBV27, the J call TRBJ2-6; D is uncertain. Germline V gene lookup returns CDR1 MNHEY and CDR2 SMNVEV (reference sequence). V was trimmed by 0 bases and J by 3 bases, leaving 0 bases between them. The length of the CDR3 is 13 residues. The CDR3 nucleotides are TGTGCCAGCAGTTTATCTGGGGCCAACGTCCTGACTTTC. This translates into CASSLSGANVLTF.

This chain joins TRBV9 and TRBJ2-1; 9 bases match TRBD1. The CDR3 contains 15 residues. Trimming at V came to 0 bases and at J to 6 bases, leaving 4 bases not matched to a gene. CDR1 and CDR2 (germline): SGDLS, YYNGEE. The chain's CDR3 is CASSVGGTGLNEQFF. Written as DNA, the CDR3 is TGTGCCAGCAGCGTAGGTGGGACAGGGCTCAATGAGCAGTTCTTC.

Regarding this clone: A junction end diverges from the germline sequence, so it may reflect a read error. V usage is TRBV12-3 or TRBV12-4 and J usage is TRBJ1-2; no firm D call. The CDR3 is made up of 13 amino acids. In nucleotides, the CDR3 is TGTGCCAGCAGGTTAGGTGGGCTCTATGGCTACACCTTC. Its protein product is CASRLGGLYGYTF.

CDR3 protein: CASSLEVSRGGQPQHF. Here the CDR3 DNA reads TGTGCCAGCAGCTTAGAAGTGAGTAGGGGAGGACAGCCCCAGCATTTT. J is TRBJ1-5 and V is TRBV7-8; TRBD1 might be the D (5 bases). Trimming took off 1 base at V and 7 bases at J, with 17 bases between the two ends. CDR3 length equals 16 residues. Per the germline V gene, CDR1 is SGHVS and CDR2 is FQNEAQ.

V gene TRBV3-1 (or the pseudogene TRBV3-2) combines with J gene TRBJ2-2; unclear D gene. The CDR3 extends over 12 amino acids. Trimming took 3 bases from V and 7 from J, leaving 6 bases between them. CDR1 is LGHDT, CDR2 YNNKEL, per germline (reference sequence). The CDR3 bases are TGTGCCAGCAGCCATTTGTTCGGGGAGCTGTTTTTT. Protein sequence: CASSHLFGELFF.

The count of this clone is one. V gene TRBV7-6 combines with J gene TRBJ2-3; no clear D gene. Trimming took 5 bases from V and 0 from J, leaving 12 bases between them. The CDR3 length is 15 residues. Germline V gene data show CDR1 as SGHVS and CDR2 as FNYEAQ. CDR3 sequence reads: CASSLQPTSTDTQYF. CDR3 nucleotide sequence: TGTGCCAGCAGCCTTCAGCCAACTAGCACAGATACGCAGTATTTT.

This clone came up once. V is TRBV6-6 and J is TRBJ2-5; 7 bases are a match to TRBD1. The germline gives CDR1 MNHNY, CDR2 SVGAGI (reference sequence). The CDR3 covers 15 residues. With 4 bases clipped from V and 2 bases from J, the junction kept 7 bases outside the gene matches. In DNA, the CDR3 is TGTGCCAGCAGTTCACCTGGGGACAGTCAAGAGACCCAGTACTTC. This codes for CASSSPGDSQETQYF.

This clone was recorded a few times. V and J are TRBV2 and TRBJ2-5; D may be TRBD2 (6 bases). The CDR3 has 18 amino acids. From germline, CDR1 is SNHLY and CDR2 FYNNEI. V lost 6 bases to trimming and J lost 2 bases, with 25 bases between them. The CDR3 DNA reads TGTGCCAGCAGGAGGGAACCTCCTAGCGCGCAACAACAAGAGACCCAGTACTTC. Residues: CASRREPPSAQQQETQYF. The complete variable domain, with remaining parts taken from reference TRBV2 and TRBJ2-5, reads EPEVTQTPSHQVTQMGQEVILRCVPISNHLYFYWYRQILGQKVEFLVSFYNNEISEKSEIFDDQFSVERPDGSNFTLKIRSTKLEDSAMYFCASRREPPSAQQQETQYFGPGTRLLVL.

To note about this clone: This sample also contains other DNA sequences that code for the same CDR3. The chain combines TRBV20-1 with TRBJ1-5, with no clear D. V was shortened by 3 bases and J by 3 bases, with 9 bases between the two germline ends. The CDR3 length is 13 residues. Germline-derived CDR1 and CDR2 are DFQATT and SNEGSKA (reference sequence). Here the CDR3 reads CSASNGNNQPQHF. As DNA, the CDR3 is TGCAGTGCTAGTAACGGGAACAATCAGCCCCAGCATTTT.

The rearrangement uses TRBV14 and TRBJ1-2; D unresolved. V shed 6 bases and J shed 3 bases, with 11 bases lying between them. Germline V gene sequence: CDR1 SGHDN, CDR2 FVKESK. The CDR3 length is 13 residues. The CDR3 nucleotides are TGTGCCAGCAGTTTAGACCCGTACTATGGCTACACCTTC. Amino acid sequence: CASSLDPYYGYTF. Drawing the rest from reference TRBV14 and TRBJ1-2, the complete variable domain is EAGVTQFPSHSVIEKGQTVTLRCDPISGHDNLYWYRRVMGKEIKFLLHFVKESKQDESGMPNNRFLAERTGGTYSTLKVQPAELEDSGVYFCASSLDPYYGYTFGSGTRLTVV.

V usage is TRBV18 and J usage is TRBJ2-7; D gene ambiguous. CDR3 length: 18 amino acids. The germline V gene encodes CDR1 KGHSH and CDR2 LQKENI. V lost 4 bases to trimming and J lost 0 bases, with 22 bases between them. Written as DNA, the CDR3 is TGTGCCAGCTCACTAAGAGGCAGCCAAGAAACGCGCTCCTACGAGCAGTACTTC. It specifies CASSLRGSQETRSYEQYF.

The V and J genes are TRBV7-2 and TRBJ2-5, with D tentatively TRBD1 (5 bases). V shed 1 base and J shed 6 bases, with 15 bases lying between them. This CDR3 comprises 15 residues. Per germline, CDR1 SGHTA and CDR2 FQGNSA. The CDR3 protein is CASSLVSGMGKTQYF. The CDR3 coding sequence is TGTGCCAGCAGCTTAGTGTCAGGGATGGGAAAGACCCAGTACTTC.

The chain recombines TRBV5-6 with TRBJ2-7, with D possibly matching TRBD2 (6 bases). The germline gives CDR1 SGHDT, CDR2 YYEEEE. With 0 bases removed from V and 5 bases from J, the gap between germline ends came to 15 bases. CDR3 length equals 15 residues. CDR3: CASSLVGGAVDEQYF. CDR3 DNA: TGTGCCAGCAGCTTGGTGGGCGGGGCGGTCGACGAGCAGTACTTC.

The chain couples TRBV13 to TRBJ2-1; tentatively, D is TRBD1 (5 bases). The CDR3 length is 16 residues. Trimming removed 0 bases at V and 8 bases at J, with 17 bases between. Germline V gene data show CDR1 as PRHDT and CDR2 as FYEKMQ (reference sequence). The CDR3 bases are TGTGCCAGCAGCTTAGGGGCCAGGGTCACCCGCCATGAGCAGTTCTTC. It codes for CASSLGARVTRHEQFF.

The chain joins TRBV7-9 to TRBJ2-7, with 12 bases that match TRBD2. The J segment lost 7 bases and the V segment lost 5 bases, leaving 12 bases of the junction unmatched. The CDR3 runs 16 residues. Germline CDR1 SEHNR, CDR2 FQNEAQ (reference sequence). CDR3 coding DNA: TGTGCCAGCAGCCCCCGGCTAGCGGGAGGGTCTGGTGAGCAGTACTTC. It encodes CASSPRLAGGSGEQYF.

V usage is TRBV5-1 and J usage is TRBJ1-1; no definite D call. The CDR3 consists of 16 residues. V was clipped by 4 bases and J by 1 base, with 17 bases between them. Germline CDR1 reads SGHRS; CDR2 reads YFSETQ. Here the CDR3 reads CASSPRTGTPNTEAFF. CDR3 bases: TGCGCCAGCAGCCCCCGGACCGGCACGCCGAACACTGAAGCTTTCTTT.

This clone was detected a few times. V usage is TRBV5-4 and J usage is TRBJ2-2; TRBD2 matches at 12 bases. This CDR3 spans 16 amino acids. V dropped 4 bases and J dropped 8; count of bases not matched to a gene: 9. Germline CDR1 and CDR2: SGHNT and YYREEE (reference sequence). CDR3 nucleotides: TGTGCCAGCAGCCTTTCTCGAGGACTAGCGGGAGGGGAGCTGTTTTTT. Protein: CASSLSRGLAGGELFF. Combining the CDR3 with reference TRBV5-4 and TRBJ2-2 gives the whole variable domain ETGVTQSPTHLIKTRGQQVTLRCSSQSGHNTVSWYQQALGQGPQFIFQYYREEENGRGNFPPRFSGLQFPNYSSELNVNALELDDSALYLCASSLSRGLAGGELFFGEGSRLTVL.

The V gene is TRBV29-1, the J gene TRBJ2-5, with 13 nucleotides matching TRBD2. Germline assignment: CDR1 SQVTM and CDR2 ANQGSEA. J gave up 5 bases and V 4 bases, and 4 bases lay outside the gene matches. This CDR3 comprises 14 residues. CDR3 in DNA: TGCAGCGTTGGTGGGACTAGCGGGGTGGAGACCCAGTACTTC. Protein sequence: CSVGGTSGVETQYF.

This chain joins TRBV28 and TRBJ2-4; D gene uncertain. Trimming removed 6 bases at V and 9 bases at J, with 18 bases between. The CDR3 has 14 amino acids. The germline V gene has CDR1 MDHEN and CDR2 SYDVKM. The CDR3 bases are TGTGCCAGCAGCACCGGGCCCCCGGTGAGCATTCAGTACTTC. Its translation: CASSTGPPVSIQYF.